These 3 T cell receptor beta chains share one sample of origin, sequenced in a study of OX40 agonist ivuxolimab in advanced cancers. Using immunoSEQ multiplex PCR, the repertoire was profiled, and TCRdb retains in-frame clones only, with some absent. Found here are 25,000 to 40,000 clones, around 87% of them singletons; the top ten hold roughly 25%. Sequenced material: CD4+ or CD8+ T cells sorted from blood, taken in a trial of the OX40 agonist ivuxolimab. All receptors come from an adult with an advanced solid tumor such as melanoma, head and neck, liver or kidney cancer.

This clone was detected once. CDR3 protein: CASSSLVGGSEKLFF. In nucleotides, the CDR3 is TGTGCCAGCAGCTCCCTGGTAGGGGGTAGCGAAAAACTGTTTTTT. The rearrangement joins TRBV7-9 to TRBJ1-4; D is possibly TRBD1 (6 bases). This CDR3 is built from 15 residues. Germline V gives CDR1 SEHNR, CDR2 FQNEAQ (reference sequence). V lost 4 bases to trimming and J lost 8 bases, with 17 bases between them.

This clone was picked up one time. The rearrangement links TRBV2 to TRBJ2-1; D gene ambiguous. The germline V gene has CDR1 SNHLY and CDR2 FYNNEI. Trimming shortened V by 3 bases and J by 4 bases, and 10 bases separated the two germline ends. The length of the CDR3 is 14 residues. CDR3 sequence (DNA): TGTGCCAGCAGTGACGCGTCCAGTTACAATGAGCAGTTCTTC. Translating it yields CASSDASSYNEQFF.

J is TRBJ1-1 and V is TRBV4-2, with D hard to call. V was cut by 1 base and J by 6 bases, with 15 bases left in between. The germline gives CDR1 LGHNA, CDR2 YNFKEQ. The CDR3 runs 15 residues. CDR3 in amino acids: CASSQALRLWAEAFF. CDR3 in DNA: TGTGCCAGCAGCCAAGCGTTGAGGTTGTGGGCTGAAGCTTTCTTT.